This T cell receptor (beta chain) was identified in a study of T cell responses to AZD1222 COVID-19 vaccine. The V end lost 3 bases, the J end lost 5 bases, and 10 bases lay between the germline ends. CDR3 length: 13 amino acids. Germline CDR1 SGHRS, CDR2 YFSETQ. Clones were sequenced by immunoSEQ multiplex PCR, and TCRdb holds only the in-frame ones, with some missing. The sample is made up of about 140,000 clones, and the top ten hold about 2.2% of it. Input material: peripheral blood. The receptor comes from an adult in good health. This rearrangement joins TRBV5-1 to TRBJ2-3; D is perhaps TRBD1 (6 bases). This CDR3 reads CASSWQGKDTQYF. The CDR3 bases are TGCGCCAGCAGCTGGCAGGGGAAAGATACGCAGTATTTT.